The 22 T cell receptor beta chains in this list originate from one sample, sequenced in a study of shared clonotypes between healthy human individuals. Using immunoSEQ multiplex PCR, the repertoire was profiled, and TCRdb retains in-frame clones only, with some absent. The data show about 1.5 million clones, approximately 98% seen once. Sample: naive CD4+ T cells sorted from blood. Subset denoted: CD45RA+ positively selected. The source of these receptors is a man aged 30-40 years in good health.

The chain carries TRBV5-1 and TRBJ2-1, with D hard to call. This CDR3 spans 14 amino acids. Germline CDR1 is SGHRS and CDR2 is YFSETQ. Trimming took 0 bases from V and 7 from J, leaving 11 bases between them. In DNA form, the CDR3 reads TGCGCCAGCAGCTTGGGGGGATTTGGTAATGAGCAGTTCTTC. It specifies CASSLGGFGNEQFF.

The V and J genes are TRBV29-1 and TRBJ1-1, with 8 bases identical to TRBD1. J lost 3 bases, V lost 1 base, and 7 bases had no gene match. This CDR3 has 15 amino acids. Germline CDR1 and CDR2: SQVTM and ANQGSEA. CDR3 protein: CSVEAAGGWYTEAFF. The CDR3 coding sequence is TGCAGCGTTGAAGCGGCAGGGGGCTGGTACACTGAAGCTTTCTTT.

This chain joins TRBV18 and TRBJ2-3, with D perhaps matching TRBD2 (5 bases). Germline CDR1 and CDR2: KGHSH and LQKENI. This CDR3 has 15 amino acids. V gave up 3 bases and J gave up 4 bases, with 14 bases separating them. CDR3 in DNA: TGTGCCAGCTCACCCCAGGTAGCGACTCCAGATACGCAGTATTTT. This gives the protein CASSPQVATPDTQYF. The full variable domain, with the rest looked up from reference TRBV18 and TRBJ2-3, is NAGVMQNPRHLVRRRGQEARLRCSPMKGHSHVYWYRQLPEEGLKFMVYLQKENIIDESGMPKERFSAEFPKEGPSILRIQQVVRGDSAAYFCASSPQVATPDTQYFGPGTRLTVL.

The chain carries TRBV5-1 and TRBJ1-6; TRBD1 matches at 10 bases. V was pared by 5 bases and J by 10 bases, with 9 bases of the junction left unmatched. The CDR3 runs to 15 residues. Per germline, CDR1 SGHRS and CDR2 YFSETQ. The CDR3 sequence: CASSNTGTGVSPLHF. For the CDR3, the DNA is TGCGCCAGCAGTAACACCGGGACAGGGGTGTCACCCCTCCACTTT.

The chain combines TRBV6-1 with TRBJ2-3; 7 bases are a match to TRBD2. With V trimmed by 1 base and J by 2 bases, 12 bases remained unmatched. This CDR3 is 18 amino acids long. The V gene's germline CDR1 is MNHNS and CDR2 SASEGT. The CDR3 nucleotides are TGTGCCAGCAGTGAAGAAGGGGAGGGCCGATCATTCACAGATACGCAGTATTTT. Its protein is CASSEEGEGRSFTDTQYF.

The chain links TRBV30 to TRBJ1-2; perhaps TRBD1 as D (5 bases). The CDR3 contains 15 residues. Germline CDR1 reads GTSNPN; CDR2 reads SVGIG (reference sequence). Deletions cut 1 base from V and 7 bases from J, with 19 bases between. For the CDR3, the DNA is TGTGCCTGGAGTGGGTACCCAGGGCCATTAGGTGGCTACACCTTC. Translating gives CAWSGYPGPLGGYTF.

The gene calls are TRBV9 and TRBJ1-1; D gene ambiguous. Germline assignment: CDR1 SGDLS and CDR2 YYNGEE. Trimming left V 0 bases short and J 3 bases short, with 15 bases between. The CDR3 has 16 amino acids. CDR3 in DNA: TGTGCCAGCAGCGTAGGTCTTGGCCAGACGGACACTGAAGCTTTCTTT. Encoded protein: CASSVGLGQTDTEAFF.

The chain has TRBV25-1 and TRBJ1-1; TRBD1 is a possible D gene (6 bases). The CDR3 consists of 15 residues. Germline CDR1 and CDR2: MGHDK and SYGVNS. The ends were cut back, 6 bases at V and 0 bases at J, with 14 bases in the middle. The CDR3 DNA follows: TGTGCCAGCAGCCAATTAACAGGGATGAACACTGAAGCTTTCTTT. Amino acids: CASSQLTGMNTEAFF.

This rearrangement joins TRBV29-1 to TRBJ2-5, with D possibly being TRBD2 (5 bases). Looked up from germline, CDR1 is SQVTM and CDR2 is ANQGSEA. V dropped 7 bases and J dropped 5 bases, with 17 bases sitting between them. This CDR3 comprises 13 residues. CDR3 bases: TGCAGCGCCGTTCGGGGAGTGGGGGAGACCCAGTACTTC. Its protein product is CSAVRGVGETQYF.

The rearrangement links TRBV7-9 to TRBJ1-5; 7 positions match TRBD1. The CDR3 is 17 residues long. V was pared by 2 bases and J by 1 base, with 8 bases of the junction left unmatched. Germline V lookup: CDR1 SEHNR, CDR2 FQNEAQ (reference sequence). In DNA, the CDR3 is TGTGCCAGCAGCTTAATGACAGGGCCTGGGAGCAATCAGCCCCAGCATTTT. Protein: CASSLMTGPGSNQPQHF.

The CDR3 sequence: CASSSLSAYEQYF. In DNA form, the CDR3 reads TGTGCCAGCAGCTCCCTTTCTGCCTACGAGCAGTACTTC. This chain connects TRBV7-6 to TRBJ2-7, with D uncertain. The germline gives CDR1 SGHVS, CDR2 FNYEAQ. Trimming took 4 bases from V and 2 from J, leaving 9 bases between them. CDR3 length: 13 residues. Full variable domain (rest looked up from reference TRBV7-6 and TRBJ2-7): GAGVSQSPRYKVTKRGQDVALRCDPISGHVSLYWYRQALGQGPEFLTYFNYEAQQDKSGLPNDRFSAERPEGSISTLTIQRTEQRDSAMYRCASSSLSAYEQYFGPGTRLTVT.

The V gene is TRBV7-6, the J gene TRBJ2-1; TRBD1 agrees at 7 bases. The V gene's germline CDR1 is SGHVS and CDR2 FNYEAQ. V trimming: 5 bases; J trimming: 6 bases; junction bases outside the gene matches: 7. The CDR3 is made up of 14 amino acids. CDR3 DNA: TGTGCCAGCAGCCCTTATCGGGACAGCAATGAGCAGTTCTTC. Amino acids: CASSPYRDSNEQFF.

The chain carries TRBV7-9 and TRBJ2-1; TRBD2 might be the D (6 bases). Trimming took off 5 bases at V and 0 bases at J, with 17 bases between the two ends. CDR1 SEHNR and CDR2 FQNEAQ come from the germline V gene (reference sequence). CDR3 size: 17 residues. The CDR3 spells CASSHAGWQASYNEQFF. The CDR3 nucleotides are TGTGCCAGCAGCCACGCGGGGTGGCAGGCCTCCTACAATGAGCAGTTCTTC.

The DNA of the CDR3 is TGTGCCACCAGCAGATCAGATCTAGGGACTAGCGGGAGTGATGAGCAGTTCTTC. It yields the protein CATSRSDLGTSGSDEQFF. The chain carries TRBV15 and TRBJ2-1; TRBD2 matches at 14 bases. This CDR3 has 18 amino acids. Trimming removed 2 bases from V and 8 bases from J; junction bases left unmatched: 11. Germline V gives CDR1 LNHNV, CDR2 YYDKDF (reference sequence).

V gene TRBV21-1 combines with J gene TRBJ1-5. TRBV21-1 constitutes a pseudogene. The CDR3 contains 17 residues. DNA of the CDR3: TGTGCCAGCAGCAAGGGTTATGTCAGAAGTAGCAATCAGCCCCAGCATTTT. Its translation: CASSKGYVRSSNQPQHF.

The count of this clone is one. V is TRBV6-5 and J is TRBJ2-7; TRBD2 matches at 11 bases. Germline V gene sequence: CDR1 MNHEY, CDR2 SVGAGI. With V trimmed by 4 bases and J by 6 bases, 8 bases remained unmatched. This CDR3 is 15 amino acids long. CDR3 residues: CASSSLAGGAVEQYF. DNA of the CDR3: TGTGCCAGCAGTTCATTAGCGGGAGGGGCGGTCGAGCAGTACTTC.

The V and J genes are TRBV20-1 and TRBJ2-3; no definite D call. CDR3 size: 11 residues. V was pared by 6 bases and J by 5 bases, with 9 bases between. Germline CDR1 reads DFQATT; CDR2 reads SNEGSKA (reference sequence). CDR3 amino acids: CSAQLLDTQYF. In nucleotides, the CDR3 is TGCAGTGCGCAATTATTAGATACGCAGTATTTT.

The chain employs TRBV6-1 and TRBJ2-1; 13 positions agree with TRBD2. Germline CDR1 reads MNHNS; CDR2 reads SASEGT. With 3 bases clipped from V and 10 bases from J, the junction kept 6 bases outside the gene matches. The CDR3 is made up of 15 amino acids. The CDR3: CASSDTSGRAGEQFF. CDR3 nucleotide sequence: TGTGCCAGCAGTGACACTAGCGGGAGGGCCGGGGAGCAGTTCTTC.

Only one count was recorded for this clone. V is TRBV7-7 and J is TRBJ1-5, with 9 bases aligning to TRBD1. The V gene's germline CDR1 is SSHAT and CDR2 FNYEAQ (reference sequence). Trimming took 2 bases from V and 3 from J; bases not matched to a gene: 11. There are 18 residues in the CDR3. In DNA, the CDR3 is TGTGCCAGCAGCTTACAGGGACAGGGAATGTTGGACAATCAGCCCCAGCATTTT. It encodes CASSLQGQGMLDNQPQHF.

The chain links TRBV15 to TRBJ1-5; D remains ambiguous. The CDR3 is 16 amino acids. V was pared by 1 base and J by 0 bases, with 10 bases between. In germline, CDR1 is LNHNV, CDR2 YYDKDF (reference sequence). The CDR3 sequence: CATSRVGSYSNQPQHF. The CDR3 DNA follows: TGTGCCACCAGCAGAGTTGGCAGTTATAGCAATCAGCCCCAGCATTTT.

This chain joins TRBV19 and TRBJ1-2, with D uncertain. CDR1 and CDR2 from the germline V gene are LNHDA and SQIVND (reference sequence). V was clipped by 6 bases and J by 8 bases, with 22 bases between them. The CDR3 length is 15 residues. The CDR3 DNA is TGTGCCAGTAGCCGTCGCCCGTTAAGTCCTGGGGGCTACACCTTC. Amino acids: CASSRRPLSPGGYTF.

The rearrangement joins TRBV2 to TRBJ2-1; TRBD1 matches at 7 bases. Germline-derived CDR1 and CDR2 are SNHLY and FYNNEI. V lost 5 bases, J lost 0 bases, and 4 bases stayed unmatched. The CDR3 consists of 15 residues. The CDR3 coding sequence is TGTGCCAGCAGTCAACAGGGGAGCTCCTACAATGAGCAGTTCTTC. This translates into CASSQQGSSYNEQFF.